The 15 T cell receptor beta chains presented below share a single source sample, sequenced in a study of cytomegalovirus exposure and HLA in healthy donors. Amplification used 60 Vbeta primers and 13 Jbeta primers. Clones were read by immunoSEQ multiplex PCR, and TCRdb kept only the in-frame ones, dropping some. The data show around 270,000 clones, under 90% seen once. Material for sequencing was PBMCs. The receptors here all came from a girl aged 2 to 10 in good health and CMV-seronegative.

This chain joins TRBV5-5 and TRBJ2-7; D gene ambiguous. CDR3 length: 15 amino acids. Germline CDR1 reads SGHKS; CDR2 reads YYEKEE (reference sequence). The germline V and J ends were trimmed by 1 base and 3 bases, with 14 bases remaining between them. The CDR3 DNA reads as TGTGCCAGCAGCTTGCCCCCGCGGAATCGCTACGAGCAGTACTTC. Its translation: CASSLPPRNRYEQYF. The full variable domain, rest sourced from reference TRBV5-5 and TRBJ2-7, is DAGVTQSPTHLIKTRGQQVTLRCSPISGHKSVSWYQQVLGQGPQFIFQYYEKEERGRGNFPDRFSARQFPNYSSELNVNALLLGDSALYLCASSLPPRNRYEQYFGPGTRLTVT.

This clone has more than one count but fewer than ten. CDR3 protein: CASSLLSSAGELFF. The DNA for the CDR3 is TGTGCCAGCAGCCTCCTTAGTTCCGCCGGGGAGCTGTTTTTT. J is TRBJ2-2 and V is TRBV6-5; D call uncertain. The CDR3 totals 14 residues. The V and J ends lost 6 bases and 6 bases respectively, with 14 bases between them. Germline lookup yields CDR1 MNHEY and CDR2 SVGAGI.

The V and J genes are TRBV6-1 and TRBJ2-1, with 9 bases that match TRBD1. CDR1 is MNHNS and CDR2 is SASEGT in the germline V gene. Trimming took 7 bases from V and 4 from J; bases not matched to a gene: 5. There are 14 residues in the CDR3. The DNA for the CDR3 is TGTGCCAGCAATACAGGGGGCGCGTACAATGAGCAGTTCTTC. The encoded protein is CASNTGGAYNEQFF.

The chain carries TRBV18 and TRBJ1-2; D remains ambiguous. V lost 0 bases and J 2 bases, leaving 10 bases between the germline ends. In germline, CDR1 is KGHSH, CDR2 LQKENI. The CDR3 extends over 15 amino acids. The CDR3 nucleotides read TGTGCCAGCTCACCACCGGCGCGGGCGAACTATGGCTACACCTTC. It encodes CASSPPARANYGYTF.

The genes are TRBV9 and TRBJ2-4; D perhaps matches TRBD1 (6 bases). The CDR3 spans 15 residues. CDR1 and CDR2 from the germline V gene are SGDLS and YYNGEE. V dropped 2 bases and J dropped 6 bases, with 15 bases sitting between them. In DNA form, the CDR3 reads TGTGCCAGCAGCGTGTCAGGGACACCCCGAAACATTCAGTACTTC. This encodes CASSVSGTPRNIQYF.

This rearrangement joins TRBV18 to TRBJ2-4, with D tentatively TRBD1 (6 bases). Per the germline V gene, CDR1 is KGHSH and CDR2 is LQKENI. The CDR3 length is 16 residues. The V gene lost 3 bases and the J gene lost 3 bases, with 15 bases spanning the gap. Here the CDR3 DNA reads TGTGCCAGCTCACCCCGAGGGGGAAACGTCAAAAACATTCAGTACTTC. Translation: CASSPRGGNVKNIQYF.

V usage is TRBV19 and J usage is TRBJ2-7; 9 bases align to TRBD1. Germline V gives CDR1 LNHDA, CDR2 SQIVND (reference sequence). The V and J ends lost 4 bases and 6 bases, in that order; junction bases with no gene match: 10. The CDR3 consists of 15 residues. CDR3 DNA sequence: TGTGCCAGTAGTAACCGGGACAGGGTTTTTGGCGAGCAGTACTTC. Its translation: CASSNRDRVFGEQYF.

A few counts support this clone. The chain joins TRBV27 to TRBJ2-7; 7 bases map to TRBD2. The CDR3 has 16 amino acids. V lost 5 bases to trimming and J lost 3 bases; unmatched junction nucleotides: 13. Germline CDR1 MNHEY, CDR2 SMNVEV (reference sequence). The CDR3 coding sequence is TGTGCCAGCAGTCCCGATCCGACAGCGGGGTACTACGAGCAGTACTTC. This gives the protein CASSPDPTAGYYEQYF.

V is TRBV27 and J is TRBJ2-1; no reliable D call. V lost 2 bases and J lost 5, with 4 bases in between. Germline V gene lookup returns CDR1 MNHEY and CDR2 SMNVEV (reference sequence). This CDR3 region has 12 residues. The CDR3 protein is CASSLVDNEQFF. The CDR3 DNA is TGTGCCAGCAGTTTAGTAGACAATGAGCAGTTCTTC.

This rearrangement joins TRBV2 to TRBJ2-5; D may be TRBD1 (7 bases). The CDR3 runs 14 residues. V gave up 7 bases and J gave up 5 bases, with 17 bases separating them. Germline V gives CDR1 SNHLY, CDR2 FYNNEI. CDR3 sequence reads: CASTKLQGGETQYF. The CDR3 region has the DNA TGTGCCAGCACCAAACTTCAGGGGGGTGAGACCCAGTACTTC.

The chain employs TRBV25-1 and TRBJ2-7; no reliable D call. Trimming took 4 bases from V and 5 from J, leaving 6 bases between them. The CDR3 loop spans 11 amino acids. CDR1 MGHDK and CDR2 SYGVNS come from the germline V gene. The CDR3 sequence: CASSVTDEQYF. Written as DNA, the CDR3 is TGTGCCAGCAGTGTCACAGACGAGCAGTACTTC.

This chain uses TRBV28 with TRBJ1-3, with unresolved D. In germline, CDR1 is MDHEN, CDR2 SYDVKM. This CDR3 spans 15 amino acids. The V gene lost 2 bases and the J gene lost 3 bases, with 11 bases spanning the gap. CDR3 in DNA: TGTGCCAGCAGTTTACCCGGTTCGGTTGGAAACACCATATATTTT. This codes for CASSLPGSVGNTIYF.

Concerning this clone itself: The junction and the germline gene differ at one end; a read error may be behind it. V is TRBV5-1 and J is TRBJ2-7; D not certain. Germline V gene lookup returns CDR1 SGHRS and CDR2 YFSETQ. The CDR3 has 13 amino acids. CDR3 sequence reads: CASSLVGSEERYF. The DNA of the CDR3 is TGCGCCAGCAGCTTGGTTGGCTCCGAAGAGCGGTACTTC.

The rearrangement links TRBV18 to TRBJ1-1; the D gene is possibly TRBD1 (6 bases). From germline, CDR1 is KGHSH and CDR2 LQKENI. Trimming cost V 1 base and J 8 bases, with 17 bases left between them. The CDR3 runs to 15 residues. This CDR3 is CASSPRSLNTGEAFF. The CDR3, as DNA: TGTGCCAGCTCACCACGGTCCCTTAATACAGGGGAAGCTTTCTTT.

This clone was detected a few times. The CDR3 nucleotides are TGCGCCAGTCGTCAGACAGGGAGTAGCACTGAAGCTTTCTTT. This encodes CASRQTGSSTEAFF. This chain joins TRBV5-1 and TRBJ1-1; 7 bases fit TRBD1. The ends lost 8 bases at V and 4 bases at J; junction bases unmatched: 11. Looked up from germline, CDR1 is SGHRS and CDR2 is YFSETQ. The CDR3 has 14 residues. The whole variable domain, remainder taken from reference TRBV5-1 and TRBJ1-1, is KAGVTQTPRYLIKTRGQQVTLSCSPISGHRSVSWYQQTPGQGLQFLFEYFSETQRNKGNFPGRFSGRQFSNSRSEMNVSTLELGDSALYLCASRQTGSSTEAFFGQGTRLTVV.